This TCR beta chain is from a study of blood T cells in healthy people across ages. Background on the study: About one barcoded beta molecule per two T cells was the capture yield of template switching.

Concerning this clonotype itself: Its specificity is unknown.

This CDR3 region has 17 residues. Germline V gene lookup returns CDR1 MNHEY and CDR2 SVGAGI. The second PCR ran roughly 7 to 11 cycles with a sample-barcoded 5' primer and J-beta primers. TCRdb passed the 5' RACE reads through MiXCR, listing each CDR3 protein once. The data show 650,000 to 800,000 distinct CDR3 sequences, more than 40% seen once. Study results and caveats: It was held that the diversity estimates obtained from one million T cells were underestimates. For the donors, CMV status was unknown and possibly confounded expanded clonotype changes.

This clonotype originated in a man aged 55 to 69 in good health. V gene TRBV6-5 combines with J gene TRBJ2-4, with 11 bases matching TRBD2. With the DNA end fitting TRBJ2-5 better, the J assignment may be wrong. Sequenced sample: blood. CDR3 in DNA: TGTGCCAGCAGTTACTGGGCTAGCGGGGGGTCTGGAGAGACCCAGTACTTC. Amino acids: CASSYWASGGSGETQYF.